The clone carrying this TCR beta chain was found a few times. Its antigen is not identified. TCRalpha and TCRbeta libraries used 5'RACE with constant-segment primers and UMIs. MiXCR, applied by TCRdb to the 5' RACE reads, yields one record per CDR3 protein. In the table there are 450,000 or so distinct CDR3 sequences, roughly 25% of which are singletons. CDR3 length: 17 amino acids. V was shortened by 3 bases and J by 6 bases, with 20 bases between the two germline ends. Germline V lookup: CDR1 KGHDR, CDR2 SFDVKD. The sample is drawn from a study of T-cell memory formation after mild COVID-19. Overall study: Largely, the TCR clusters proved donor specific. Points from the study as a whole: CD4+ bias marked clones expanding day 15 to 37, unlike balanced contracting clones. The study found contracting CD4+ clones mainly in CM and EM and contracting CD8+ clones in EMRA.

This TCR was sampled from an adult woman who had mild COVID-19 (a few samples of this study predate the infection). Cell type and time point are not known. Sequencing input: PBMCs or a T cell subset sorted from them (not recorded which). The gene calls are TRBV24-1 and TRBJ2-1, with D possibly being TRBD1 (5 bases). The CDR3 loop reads CATSDPGAASWSNEQFF. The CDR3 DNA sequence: TGTGCCACCAGTGATCCTGGGGCGGCTTCGTGGTCCAATGAGCAGTTCTTC.